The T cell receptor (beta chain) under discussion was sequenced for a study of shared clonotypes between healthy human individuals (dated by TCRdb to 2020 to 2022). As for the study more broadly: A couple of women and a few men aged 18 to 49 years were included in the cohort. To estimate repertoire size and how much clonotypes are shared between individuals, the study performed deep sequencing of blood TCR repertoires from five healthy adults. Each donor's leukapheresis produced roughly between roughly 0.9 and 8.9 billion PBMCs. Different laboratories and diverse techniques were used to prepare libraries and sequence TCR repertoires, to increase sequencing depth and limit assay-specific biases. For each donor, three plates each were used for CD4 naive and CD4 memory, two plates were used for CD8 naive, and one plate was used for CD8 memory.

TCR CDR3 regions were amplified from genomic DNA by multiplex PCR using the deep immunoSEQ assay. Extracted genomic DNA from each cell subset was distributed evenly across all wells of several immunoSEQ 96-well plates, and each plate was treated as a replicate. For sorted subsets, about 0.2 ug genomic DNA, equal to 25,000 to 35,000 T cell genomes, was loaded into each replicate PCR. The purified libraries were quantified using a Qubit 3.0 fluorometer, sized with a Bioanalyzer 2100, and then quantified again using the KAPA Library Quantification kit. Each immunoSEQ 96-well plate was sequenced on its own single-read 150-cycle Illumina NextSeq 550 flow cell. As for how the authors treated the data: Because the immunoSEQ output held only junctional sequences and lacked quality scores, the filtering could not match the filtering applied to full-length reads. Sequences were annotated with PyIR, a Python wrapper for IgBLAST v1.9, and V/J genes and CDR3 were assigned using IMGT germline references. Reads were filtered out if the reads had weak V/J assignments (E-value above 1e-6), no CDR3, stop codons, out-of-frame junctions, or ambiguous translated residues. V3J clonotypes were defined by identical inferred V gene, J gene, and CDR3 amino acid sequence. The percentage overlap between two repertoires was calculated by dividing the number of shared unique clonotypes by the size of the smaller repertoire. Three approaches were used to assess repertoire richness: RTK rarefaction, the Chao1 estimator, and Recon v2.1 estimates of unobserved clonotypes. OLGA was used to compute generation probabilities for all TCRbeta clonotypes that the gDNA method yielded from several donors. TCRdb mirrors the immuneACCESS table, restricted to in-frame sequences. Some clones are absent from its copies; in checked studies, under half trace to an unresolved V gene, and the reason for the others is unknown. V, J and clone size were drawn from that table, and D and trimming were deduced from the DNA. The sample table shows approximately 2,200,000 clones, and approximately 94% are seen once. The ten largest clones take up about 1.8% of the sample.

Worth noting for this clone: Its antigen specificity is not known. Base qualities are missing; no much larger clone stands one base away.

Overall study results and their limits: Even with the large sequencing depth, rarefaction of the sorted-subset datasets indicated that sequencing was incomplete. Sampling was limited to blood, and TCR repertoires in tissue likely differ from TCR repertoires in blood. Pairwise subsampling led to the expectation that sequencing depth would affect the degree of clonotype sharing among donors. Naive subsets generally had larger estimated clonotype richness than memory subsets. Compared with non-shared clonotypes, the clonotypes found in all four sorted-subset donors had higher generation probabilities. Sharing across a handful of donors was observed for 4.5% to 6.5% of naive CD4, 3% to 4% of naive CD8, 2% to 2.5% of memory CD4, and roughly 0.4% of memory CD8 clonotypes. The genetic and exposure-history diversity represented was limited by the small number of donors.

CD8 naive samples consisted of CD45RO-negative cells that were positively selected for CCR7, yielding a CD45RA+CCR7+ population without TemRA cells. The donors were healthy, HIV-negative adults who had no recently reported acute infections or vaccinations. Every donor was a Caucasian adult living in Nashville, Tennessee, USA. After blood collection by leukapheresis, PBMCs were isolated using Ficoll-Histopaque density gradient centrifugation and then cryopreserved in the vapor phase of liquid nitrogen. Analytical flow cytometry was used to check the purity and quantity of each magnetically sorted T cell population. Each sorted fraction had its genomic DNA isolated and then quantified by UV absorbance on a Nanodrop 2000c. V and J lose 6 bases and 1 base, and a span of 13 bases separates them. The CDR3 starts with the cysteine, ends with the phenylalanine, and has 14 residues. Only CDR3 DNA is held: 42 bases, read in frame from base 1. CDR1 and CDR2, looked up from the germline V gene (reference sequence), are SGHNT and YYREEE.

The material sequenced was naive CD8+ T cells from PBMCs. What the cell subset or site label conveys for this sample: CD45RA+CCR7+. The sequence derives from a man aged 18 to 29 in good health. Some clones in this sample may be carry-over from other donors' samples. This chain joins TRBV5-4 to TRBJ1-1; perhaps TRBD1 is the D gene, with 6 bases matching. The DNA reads TGTGCCAGCACCTCCCGGGACACGAACACTGAAGCTTTCTTT. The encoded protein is CASTSRDTNTEAFF. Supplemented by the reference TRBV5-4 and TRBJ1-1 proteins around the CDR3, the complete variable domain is ETGVTQSPTHLIKTRGQQVTLRCSSQSGHNTVSWYQQALGQGPQFIFQYYREEENGRGNFPPRFSGLQFPNYSSELNVNALELDDSALYLCASTSRDTNTEAFFGQGTRLTVV.